The 3 T cell receptor beta chains given below trace back to one sample, sequenced in a study of cytomegalovirus exposure and HLA in healthy donors. Researchers ran the PCR with 60 Vbeta and 13 Jbeta primers. The assay was immunoSEQ multiplex PCR, and TCRdb's table has in-frame clones only and misses some. Here the sample spans under 140,000 clones, approximately 82% being singletons. The sequenced sample consisted of PBMCs. These receptor sequences come from a young man in good health and CMV-seropositive.

The chain uses TRBV5-4 and TRBJ2-5; D unresolved. Between the trimmed V and J ends, which lost 2 bases and 5 bases, there was a span of 7 bases. The CDR3 is 12 residues long. Germline loops: CDR1 SGHNT, CDR2 YYREEE (reference sequence). The CDR3 DNA is TGTGCCAGCAGCTTCCACCGGGAGACCCAGTACTTC. Amino acid sequence: CASSFHRETQYF.

The rearrangement uses TRBV5-4 and TRBJ2-7, with 13 bases aligning to TRBD2. Germline CDR1 and CDR2: SGHNT and YYREEE (reference sequence). The CDR3 runs 17 residues. With V trimmed by 0 bases and J by 1 base, 4 bases remained unmatched. DNA for the CDR3: TGTGCCAGCAGCTTGGGACTAGCGGGGGGCCGGTCCTACGAGCAGTACTTC. Translating gives CASSLGLAGGRSYEQYF. The whole variable domain, filled in from reference TRBV5-4 and TRBJ2-7, reads ETGVTQSPTHLIKTRGQQVTLRCSSQSGHNTVSWYQQALGQGPQFIFQYYREEENGRGNFPPRFSGLQFPNYSSELNVNALELDDSALYLCASSLGLAGGRSYEQYFGPGTRLTVT.

The genes are TRBV25-1 and TRBJ2-2, with D uncertain. Trimming removed 4 bases from V and 9 bases from J, with 9 bases in between. Germline CDR1 is MGHDK and CDR2 is SYGVNS. The CDR3 is 12 residues long. The CDR3 is CASSARLRELFF. The CDR3 region has the DNA TGTGCCAGCAGTGCTCGTCTCCGGGAGCTGTTTTTT.